This T cell receptor (beta chain) was identified in a study of T cells in tumors after PD-1 blockade. Across the whole study: A subset received ongoing vismodegib 150 mg daily alongside anti-PD-1 therapy.

Method: immunoSEQ multiplex PCR; TCRdb's copy keeps in-frame clones and lacks some. Seen here are around 60,000 clones, about four fifths observed once, and the top ten hold over 10%. This clone has only a few counts. The V and J ends lost 1 base and 1 base respectively, with 12 bases between them. The CDR3 is 16 residues long. CDR1 is LGHNA, CDR2 YNFKEQ, per germline. The sequence came from a human donor with basal cell carcinoma. This specimen consisted of PBMCs, obtained before anti-PD-1 treatment. The chain joins TRBV4-2 to TRBJ2-3; possible D gene TRBD1, 6 bases. CDR3 sequence (DNA): TGTGCCAGCAGCCAAGTGAAGGGGGATGGCACAGATACGCAGTATTTT. Translated: CASSQVKGDGTDTQYF.